The T cell receptor beta chain under discussion was sequenced for a study of human T cells and chemical hapten exposure (dated by TCRdb to the early 2020s). Turning to the overall study: For sensitization, 2% DPC in acetone was applied to a roughly 2 cm by roughly 2 cm area of upper inner arm skin. The libraries were sequenced as a pool, and the TCR yield per sample differed mostly because of small variations in library volumes within the pool. Weekly therapeutic DPC doses were additionally applied to the scalp of patients throughout the roughly 23-week study period. The study tracked peripheral blood TCR repertoire changes in vivo during primary and secondary sensitization to the hapten diphenylcyclopropenone (DPC) in alopecia patients. Around 29 alopecia patients provided blood for TCR sequencing at one to four time points (pre-sensitization, 2, 6 and 24 weeks). Patient blood was sampled pre-sensitization (week 0) and at 2, 6 and about 24 weeks after DPC sensitization. Most of the patients in the cohort were female, and the cohort covered alopecia areata with under or over 50% scalp involvement, alopecia totalis and alopecia universalis. Patch testing was done on the upper back using Finn chambers containing 0.01% DPC, and results were scored after 6 days according to International Contact Dermatitis Research Group standards. Here is what the overall study found, with its caveats: Alopecia, a presumed autoimmune disease, was present in all patients, so the immune response of the patients might differ from that of healthy individuals. The number of TCRs above 1 in 1000 frequency did not change with DPC sensitization; there was no evidence of global repertoire structure alterations. Patch test score correlated positively with the number of PT1 expanded TCRs, reaching significance at thresholds 8, 16 and 32 but not at 4. Compared with pre-sensitization or healthy control sets, expanded TCRs formed significantly more large CDR3 similarity clusters, which is consistent with antigen-driven responses. Repeated subsampling changed both the strength of the expansion versus patch-test correlation and the threshold at which the correlation became significant.

This sample's time point label indicates: patch test 2, 6 weeks after DPC sensitization. Reading the label with the study, this specimen's treatment or condition is: therapeutic diphenylcyclopropenone sensitization with weekly scalp DPC. At each patch-test visit, blood was drawn before the patch test was applied. Patients were eligible if aged 18 to 70, diagnosed with alopecia and judged suitable for DPC therapy, and pregnant patients were excluded. Unfractionated whole blood was collected in Tempus Blood RNA tubes, and total RNA was extracted from that blood. Libraries were constructed by RACE. The listed sequencing device is NextSeq 500. Library preparation attached unique molecular identifiers to individual cDNA molecules for quantitative, reproducible TCR counting. Both TCR alpha and TCR beta chains were sequenced from each blood RNA sample. Turning to the authors' computational methods: A median of approximately 100,000 TCRs per sample was observed, with a range of about 20,000 to 700,000. The Decombinator software suite was used to annotate V, J and CDR3 in the TCR reads. Every sample was subsampled to the same number of TCRs (28,000) for the PS versus PT1 abundance plots. Expanded TCRs were defined as absent before sensitization and observed at least eight times at the 2-week time point. In-frame beta chains were kept once TCRdb had trimmed the public reads at Q25 with fastp and called clones with MiXCR. Rows are combined by CDR3 protein, so each entry shows the most common genes and DNA. In this record, the V and J calls reflect TCRdb's handling and not the investigators' own analysis. The sample has about 380,000 distinct CDR3 sequences on record, under 6.5% of them singletons. The ten largest account for roughly 5.4% of the sample.

Trimming removed 3 bases from V and 3 bases from J, leaving 8 bases between the germline ends. According to the germline V gene, CDR1 reads SGHNT and CDR2 reads YENEEA. From cysteine to phenylalanine, the CDR3 is 13 amino acids long. This entry keeps only the CDR3 DNA: 39 bases, framed from base 1. This clonotype was picked up many times. It lacks a known antigen. Nothing much larger sits one base from this clone, and base qualities are not available. This specimen consisted of whole blood, obtained in connection with sensitization to the hapten diphenylcyclopropenone (DPC). This chain is built from TRBV11-3 and TRBJ1-1, with the D gene too uncertain to name. The sequence was collected from a woman between 18 and 30 years old with alopecia areata. Some clones in this sample may be carry-over from other donors' samples. This receptor carries the CDR3 CASSFRTDTEAFF. DNA sequence: TGTGCCAGCAGCTTTCGGACGGACACTGAAGCTTTCTTT.